The rows below give T cell receptor beta chains drawn from one sample of a study of molecular identifiers for immune sequencing clone quantification. TCRdb passed the PCR reads through MiXCR, listing each CDR3 protein once. The sample includes roughly 93,000 distinct CDR3 sequences, under 20% of them seen just once. Material: naive CD8+ T cells from blood, with Jurkat cell RNA spiked in. Every receptor here comes from a human donor in good health. Some libraries in this study had Jurkat cell RNA spiked in. CDR3s include the opening cysteine and the closing phenylalanine or tryptophan. D genes are given only for firm matches. Not all rows give a size; the values are once, few, many and, for expanded clones, a class.

size: many
length: 16
V: TRBV6-1
J: TRBJ2-1
D: TRBD2
CDR3: CASSRPGLAAHNEQFF
DNA: TGTGCCAGCAGTCGACCGGGACTAGCGGCACACAATGAGCAGTTCTTC

size: many
length: 14
V: TRBV3-1
J: TRBJ2-7
D: TRBD2
CDR3: CASSLPGLAGSVYF
DNA: TGTGCCAGCAGCCTACCGGGACTAGCGGGGTCAGTCTACTTC

size: many
length: 17
V: TRBV7-3
J: TRBJ2-2
D: -
CDR3: CASSTDAPDSNTGELFF
DNA: TGTGCCAGCAGCACAGACGCCCCGGACAGCAACACCGGGGAGCTGTTTTTT

size: many
length: 15
V: TRBV7-8
J: TRBJ2-3
D: -
CDR3: CASSRWGVGTDTQYF
DNA: TGTGCCAGCAGCCGGTGGGGGGTGGGCACAGATACGCAGTATTTT

size: many
length: 14
V: TRBV27
J: TRBJ1-5
D: -
CDR3: CASRLGNSNQPQHF
DNA: TGTGCCAGCAGATTGGGGAATAGCAATCAGCCCCAGCATTTT

size: -
length: 14
V: TRBV4-3
J: TRBJ1-1
D: TRBD1
CDR3: CASSQIQGFPEVFF
DNA: TGCGCCAGCAGCCAAATACAGGGGTTCCCTGAAGTTTTCTTT

size: -
length: 17
V: TRBV6-5
J: TRBJ2-6
D: -
CDR3: CASSYGGRYSGANVLTF
DNA: TGTGCCAGCAGTTACGGTGGACGGTACTCTGGGGCCAACGTCCTGACTTTC

size: -
length: 14
V: TRBV28
J: TRBJ1-5
D: -
CDR3: CVSRRGRDTDTQHF
DNA: TGTGTCAGCAGAAGAGGACGAGACACAGATACGCAGCATTTT

size: -
length: 15
V: TRBV20-1
J: TRBJ2-7
D: -
CDR3: CSGAGSGLSSYEQYF
DNA: TGCAGTGGGGCCGGCAGCGGGCTTAGCTCCTACGAGCAGTACTTC

size: many
length: 15
V: TRBV7-6
J: TRBJ1-4
D: TRBD1
CDR3: CASSRGDRAMEKLFF
DNA: TGTGCCAGCAGCCGTGGGGACAGGGCGATGGAAAAACTGTTTTTT

size: many
length: 14
V: TRBV12-3/TRBV12-4
J: TRBJ2-5
D: -
CDR3: CASSPPWGTETQYF
DNA: TGTGCCAGCAGCCCCCCGTGGGGCACAGAGACCCAGTACTTC

size: many
length: 15
V: TRBV4-1
J: TRBJ2-2
D: -
CDR3: CASSQGSANTGELFF
DNA: TGCGCCAGCAGCCAAGGGTCAGCGAACACCGGGGAGCTGTTTTTT

size: many
length: 12
V: TRBV2
J: TRBJ2-7
D: -
CDR3: CASSRGSYEQYF
DNA: TGTGCCAGCAGTCGAGGATCCTACGAGCAGTACTTC

size: -
length: 14
V: TRBV4-2
J: TRBJ2-3
D: -
CDR3: CASSQFWDQDTQYF
DNA: TGTGCCAGCAGCCAATTTTGGGACCAGGATACGCAGTATTTT

size: many
length: 14
V: TRBV13
J: TRBJ1-1
D: -
CDR3: CASSLDRAGTEAFF
DNA: TGTGCCAGCAGCTTAGACAGGGCTGGGACTGAAGCTTTCTTT

size: many
length: 16
V: TRBV4-3
J: TRBJ1-4
D: -
CDR3: CASSQRTRGTNEKLFF
DNA: TGCGCCAGCAGCCAGAGGACACGGGGAACTAATGAAAAACTGTTTTTT

size: many
length: 15
V: TRBV27
J: TRBJ1-1
D: TRBD1
CDR3: CASRRGTGGLTEAFF
DNA: TGTGCCAGCAGGCGAGGCACAGGGGGACTCACTGAAGCTTTCTTT

size: many
length: 14
V: TRBV12-3/TRBV12-4
J: TRBJ2-1
D: TRBD1
CDR3: CASSSTGVEGEQFF
DNA: TGTGCCAGCAGTTCGACAGGGGTCGAAGGTGAGCAGTTCTTC

size: many
length: 14
V: TRBV10-3
J: TRBJ1-1
D: -
CDR3: CAISESGRRNEAFF
DNA: TGTGCCATCAGTGAATCGGGCAGAAGGAATGAAGCTTTCTTT

size: many
length: 14
V: TRBV7-8
J: TRBJ2-5
D: -
CDR3: CASSPWTDQETQYF
DNA: TGTGCCAGCAGCCCTTGGACAGACCAAGAGACCCAGTACTTC

size: many
length: 11
V: TRBV12-3/TRBV12-4
J: TRBJ1-1
D: -
CDR3: CASRTGTRDFF
DNA: TGTGCCAGCAGGACCGGGACCCGCGACTTCTTT

size: many
length: 15
V: TRBV20-1
J: TRBJ2-1
D: -
CDR3: CSAPGRFLPPNEQFF
DNA: TGCAGTGCCCCTGGGAGGTTTCTACCACCGAATGAGCAGTTCTTC

size: many
length: 15
V: TRBV28
J: TRBJ2-4
D: -
CDR3: CASTKVIAAKNIQYF
DNA: TGTGCCAGTACCAAGGTCATCGCCGCCAAAAACATTCAGTACTTC

size: many
length: 15
V: TRBV5-1
J: TRBJ2-2
D: -
CDR3: CASSLVAGNTGELFF
DNA: TGCGCCAGCAGCTTGGTGGCAGGGAACACCGGGGAGCTGTTTTTT

size: -
length: 12
V: TRBV19
J: TRBJ1-2
D: TRBD1
CDR3: CASTEGTVGYTF
DNA: TGTGCCAGTACCGAGGGGACAGTTGGCTACACCTTC

size: many
length: 17
V: TRBV7-2
J: TRBJ2-1
D: TRBD2
CDR3: CASSSTIAGGSYNEQFF
DNA: TGTGCCAGCAGCTCAACGATAGCGGGGGGTTCCTACAATGAGCAGTTCTTC

size: many
length: 12
V: TRBV12-3/TRBV12-4
J: TRBJ2-7
D: -
CDR3: CASSLAGYEQYF
DNA: TGTGCCAGCAGTTTAGCGGGCTACGAGCAGTACTTC

size: many
length: 16
V: TRBV4-1
J: TRBJ2-7
D: -
CDR3: CASSQGLAGSSYEQYF
DNA: TGCGCCAGCAGCCAAGGGCTCGCAGGGAGCTCCTACGAGCAGTACTTC

size: many
length: 14
V: TRBV19
J: TRBJ2-1
D: -
CDR3: CASSIYGLHNEQFF
DNA: TGTGCCAGTAGTATCTACGGACTACACAATGAGCAGTTCTTC

size: many
length: 15
V: TRBV11-2
J: TRBJ2-2
D: -
CDR3: CASSFKTGNTGELFF
DNA: TGTGCCAGCAGCTTTAAGACAGGCAACACCGGGGAGCTGTTTTTT

size: many
length: 13
V: TRBV29-1
J: TRBJ2-1
D: -
CDR3: CSVRRTDLDEQFF
DNA: TGCAGCGTCAGGCGGACGGATCTCGATGAGCAGTTCTTC

size: few
length: 13
V: TRBV28
J: TRBJ2-1
D: TRBD2
CDR3: CASTGLGYNEQFF
DNA: TGTGCCAGTACGGGACTAGGTTATAATGAGCAGTTCTTC

size: -
length: 14
V: TRBV14
J: TRBJ2-2
D: -
CDR3: CASNRYKNAGELFF
DNA: TGTGCCAGCAACCGCTACAAGAACGCCGGGGAGCTGTTTTTT

size: many
length: 14
V: TRBV7-6
J: TRBJ2-7
D: TRBD2
CDR3: CASSFSAGEGEQYF
DNA: TGTGCCAGCAGCTTCTCAGCGGGAGAGGGGGAGCAGTACTTC

size: many
length: 14
V: TRBV4-1
J: TRBJ2-1
D: -
CDR3: CASSPSPSFNEQFF
DNA: TGCGCCAGCAGCCCAAGTCCTAGCTTCAATGAGCAGTTCTTC

size: many
length: 13
V: TRBV28
J: TRBJ1-5
D: -
CDR3: CASRWTGSQPQHF
DNA: TGTGCCAGCAGGTGGACGGGATCTCAGCCCCAGCATTTT

size: -
length: 16
V: TRBV4-3
J: TRBJ1-1
D: -
CDR3: CASSQGPLQGNTEAFF
DNA: TGCGCCAGCAGCCAAGGCCCACTACAGGGAAACACTGAAGCTTTCTTT

size: many
length: 15
V: TRBV29-1
J: TRBJ2-5
D: TRBD2
CDR3: CSVEGTSGRAETQYF
DNA: TGCAGCGTTGAGGGGACTAGCGGGAGGGCAGAGACCCAGTACTTC

size: many
length: 15
V: TRBV4-3
J: TRBJ2-7
D: -
CDR3: CASSQDQAVSYEQYF
DNA: TGCGCCAGCAGCCAAGATCAGGCTGTTTCCTACGAGCAGTACTTC

size: many
length: 17
V: TRBV5-6
J: TRBJ2-1
D: -
CDR3: CASSYPHGGYSYNEQFF
DNA: TGTGCCAGCAGCTACCCCCACGGAGGATACTCCTACAATGAGCAGTTCTTC

size: many
length: 14
V: TRBV7-9
J: TRBJ1-1
D: -
CDR3: CASSLVGSYTEAFF
DNA: TGTGCCAGCAGCTTAGTCGGTTCTTACACTGAAGCTTTCTTT

size: -
length: 13
V: TRBV4-1
J: TRBJ1-1
D: -
CDR3: CASSQGGFTEAFF
DNA: TGCGCCAGCAGCCAAGGGGGGTTCACTGAAGCTTTCTTT

size: many
length: 17
V: TRBV20-1
J: TRBJ2-3
D: TRBD2
CDR3: CSADGSGLAGYTDTQYF
DNA: TGCAGTGCCGACGGCTCGGGACTAGCGGGGTACACAGATACGCAGTATTTT

size: -
length: 14
V: TRBV6-2/TRBV6-3
J: TRBJ2-1
D: -
CDR3: CAGSYSSWDNEQFF
DNA: TGTGCCGGCAGTTACAGCAGTTGGGATAATGAGCAGTTCTTC

size: many
length: 16
V: TRBV20-1
J: TRBJ2-6
D: -
CDR3: CSAPALTSPGANVLTF
DNA: TGCAGTGCCCCCGCCTTGACTAGTCCCGGGGCCAACGTCCTGACTTTC

size: -
length: 13
V: TRBV6-5
J: TRBJ2-5
D: -
CDR3: CASSYGRQETQYF
DNA: TGTGCCAGCAGTTACGGGCGGCAAGAGACCCAGTACTTC